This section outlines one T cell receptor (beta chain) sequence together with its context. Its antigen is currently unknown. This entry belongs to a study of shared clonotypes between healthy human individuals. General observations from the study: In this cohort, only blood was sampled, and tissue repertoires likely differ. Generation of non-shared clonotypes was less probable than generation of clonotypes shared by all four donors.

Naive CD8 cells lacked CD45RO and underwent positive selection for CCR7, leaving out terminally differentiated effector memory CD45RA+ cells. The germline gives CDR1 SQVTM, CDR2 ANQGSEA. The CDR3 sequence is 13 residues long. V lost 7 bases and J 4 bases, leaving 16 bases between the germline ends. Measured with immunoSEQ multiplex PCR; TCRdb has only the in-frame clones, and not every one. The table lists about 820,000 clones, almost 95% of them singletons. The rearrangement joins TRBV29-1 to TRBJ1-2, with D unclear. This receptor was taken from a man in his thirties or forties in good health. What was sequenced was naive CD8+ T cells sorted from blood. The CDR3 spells CSAMWSGSYGYTF. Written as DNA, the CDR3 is TGCAGCGCCATGTGGTCGGGTTCCTATGGCTACACCTTC.